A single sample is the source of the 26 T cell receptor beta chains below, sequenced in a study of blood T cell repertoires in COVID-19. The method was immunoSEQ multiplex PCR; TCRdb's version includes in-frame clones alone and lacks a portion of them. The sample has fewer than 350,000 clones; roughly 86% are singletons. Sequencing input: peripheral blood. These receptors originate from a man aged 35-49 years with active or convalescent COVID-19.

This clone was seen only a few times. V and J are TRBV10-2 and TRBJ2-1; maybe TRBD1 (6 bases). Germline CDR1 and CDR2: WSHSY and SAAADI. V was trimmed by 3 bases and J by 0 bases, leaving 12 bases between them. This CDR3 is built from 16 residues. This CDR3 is CASSDLGQNSYNEQFF. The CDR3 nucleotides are TGCGCCAGCAGTGATCTGGGACAAAACTCCTACAATGAGCAGTTCTTC.

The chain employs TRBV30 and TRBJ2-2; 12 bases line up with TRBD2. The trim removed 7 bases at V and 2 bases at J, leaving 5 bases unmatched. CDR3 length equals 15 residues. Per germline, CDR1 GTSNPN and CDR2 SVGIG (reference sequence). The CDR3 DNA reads TGTGCCTCCCGGACTAGCGGGGCCAACACCGGGGAGCTGTTTTTT. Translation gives CASRTSGANTGELFF.

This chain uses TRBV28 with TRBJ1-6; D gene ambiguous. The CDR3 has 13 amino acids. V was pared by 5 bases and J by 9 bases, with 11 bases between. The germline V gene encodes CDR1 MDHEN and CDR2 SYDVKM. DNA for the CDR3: TGTGCCAGCAGTGCGCAAGAGTTTTCACCCCTCCACTTT. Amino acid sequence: CASSAQEFSPLHF. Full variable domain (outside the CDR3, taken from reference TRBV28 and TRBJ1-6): DVKVTQSSRYLVKRTGEKVFLECVQDMDHENMFWYRQDPGLGLRLIYFSYDVKMKEKGDIPEGYSVSREKKERFSLILESASTNQTSMYLCASSAQEFSPLHFGNGTRLTVT.

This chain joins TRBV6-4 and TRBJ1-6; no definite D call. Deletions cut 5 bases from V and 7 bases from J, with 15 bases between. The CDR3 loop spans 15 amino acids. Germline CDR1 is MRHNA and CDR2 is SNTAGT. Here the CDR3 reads CASSPGPPSNSPLHF. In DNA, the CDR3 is TGTGCCAGCAGTCCGGGTCCGCCATCGAATTCACCCCTCCACTTT.

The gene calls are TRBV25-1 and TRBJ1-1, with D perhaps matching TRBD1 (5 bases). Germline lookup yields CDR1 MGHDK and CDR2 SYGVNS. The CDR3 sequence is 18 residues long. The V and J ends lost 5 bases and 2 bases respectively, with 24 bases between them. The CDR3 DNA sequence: TGTGCCAGCAGTCCCGGTTTTGAAAGAGCAGGGCTTAACACTGAAGCTTTCTTT. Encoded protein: CASSPGFERAGLNTEAFF.

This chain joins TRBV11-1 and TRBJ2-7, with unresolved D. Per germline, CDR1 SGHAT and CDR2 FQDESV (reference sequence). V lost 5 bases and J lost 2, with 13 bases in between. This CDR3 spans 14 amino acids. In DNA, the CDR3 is TGTGCCAGCAGCCCCGAAGCGAGCACCTACGAGCAGTACTTC. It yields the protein CASSPEASTYEQYF.

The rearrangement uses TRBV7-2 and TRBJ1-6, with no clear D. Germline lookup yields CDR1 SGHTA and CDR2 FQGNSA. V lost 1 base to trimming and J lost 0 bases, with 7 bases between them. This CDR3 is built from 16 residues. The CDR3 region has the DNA TGTGCCAGCAGCTTAGTGCCAGGCTCCTATAATTCACCCCTCCACTTT. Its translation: CASSLVPGSYNSPLHF.

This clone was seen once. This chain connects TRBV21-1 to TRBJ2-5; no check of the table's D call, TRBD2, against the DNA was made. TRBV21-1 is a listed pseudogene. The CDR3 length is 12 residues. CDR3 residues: CASSLTRETQYF. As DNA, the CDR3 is TGTGCCAGCAGCCTCACCCGGGAGACCCAGTACTTC.

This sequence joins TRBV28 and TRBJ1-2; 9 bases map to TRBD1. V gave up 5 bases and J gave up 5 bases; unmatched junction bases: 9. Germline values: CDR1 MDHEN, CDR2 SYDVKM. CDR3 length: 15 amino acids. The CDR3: CASSPRTGAYYGYTF. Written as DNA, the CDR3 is TGTGCCAGCAGTCCCCGGACAGGGGCGTATTATGGCTACACCTTC.

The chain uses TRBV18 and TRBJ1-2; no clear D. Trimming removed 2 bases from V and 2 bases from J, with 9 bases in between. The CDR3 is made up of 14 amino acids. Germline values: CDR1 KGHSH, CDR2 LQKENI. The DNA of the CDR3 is TGTGCCAGCTCACCAGCTCGGAGAAACTATGGCTACACCTTC. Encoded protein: CASSPARRNYGYTF.

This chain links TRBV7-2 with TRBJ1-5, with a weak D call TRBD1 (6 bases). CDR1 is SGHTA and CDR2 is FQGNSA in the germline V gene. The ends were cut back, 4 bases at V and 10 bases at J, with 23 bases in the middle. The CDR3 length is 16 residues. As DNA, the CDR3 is TGTGCCAGCAGCTATACTACAGGGCGGGCTTCGGAACCCCAGCATTTT. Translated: CASSYTTGRASEPQHF.

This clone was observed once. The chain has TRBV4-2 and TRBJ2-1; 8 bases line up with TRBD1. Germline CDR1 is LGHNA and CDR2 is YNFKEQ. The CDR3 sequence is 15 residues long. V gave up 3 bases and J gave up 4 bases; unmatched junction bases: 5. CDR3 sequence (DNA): TGTGCCAGCAGCCACGACAGGGGTTTTTACAATGAGCAGTTCTTC. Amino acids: CASSHDRGFYNEQFF.

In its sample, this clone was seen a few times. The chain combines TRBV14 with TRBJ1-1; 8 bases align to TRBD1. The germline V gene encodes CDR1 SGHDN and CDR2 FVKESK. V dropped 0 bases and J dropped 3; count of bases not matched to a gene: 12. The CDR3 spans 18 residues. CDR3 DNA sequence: TGTGCCAGCAGCCAAGAACTATTGAGGACAGGGAGCGACACTGAAGCTTTCTTT. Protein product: CASSQELLRTGSDTEAFF.

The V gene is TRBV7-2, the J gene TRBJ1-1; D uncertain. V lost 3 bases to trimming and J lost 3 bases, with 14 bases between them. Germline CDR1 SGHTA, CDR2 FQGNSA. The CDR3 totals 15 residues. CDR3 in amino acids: CASSLWVDSDTEAFF. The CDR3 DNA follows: TGTGCCAGCAGCTTGTGGGTAGACTCGGACACTGAAGCTTTCTTT.

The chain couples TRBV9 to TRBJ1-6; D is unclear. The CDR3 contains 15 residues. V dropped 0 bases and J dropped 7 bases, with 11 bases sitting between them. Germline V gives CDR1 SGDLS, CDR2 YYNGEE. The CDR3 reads CASSVATDRNSPLHF. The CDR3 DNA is TGTGCCAGCAGCGTAGCTACAGACCGCAATTCACCCCTCCACTTT.

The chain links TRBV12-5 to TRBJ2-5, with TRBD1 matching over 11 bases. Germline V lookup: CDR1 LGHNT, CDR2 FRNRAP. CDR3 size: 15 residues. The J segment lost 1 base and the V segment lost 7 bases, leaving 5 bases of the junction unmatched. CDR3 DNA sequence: TGTGCTAGTGCAAGTGGGACAGGGGGCCAAGAGACCCAGTACTTC. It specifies CASASGTGGQETQYF.

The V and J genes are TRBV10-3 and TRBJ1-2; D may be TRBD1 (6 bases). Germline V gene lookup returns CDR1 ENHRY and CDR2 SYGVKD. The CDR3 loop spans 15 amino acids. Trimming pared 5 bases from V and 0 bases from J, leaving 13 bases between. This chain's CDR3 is CAISRGHSANYGYTF. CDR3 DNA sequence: TGTGCCATCAGTCGGGGACATTCAGCTAACTATGGCTACACCTTC.

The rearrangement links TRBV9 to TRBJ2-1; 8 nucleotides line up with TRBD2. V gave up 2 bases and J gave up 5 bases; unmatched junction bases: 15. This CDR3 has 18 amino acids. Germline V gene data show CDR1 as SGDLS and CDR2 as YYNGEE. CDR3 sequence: CASSVLPSGGLVHNEQFF. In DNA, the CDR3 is TGTGCCAGCAGCGTGCTTCCATCGGGGGGACTAGTTCACAATGAGCAGTTCTTC.

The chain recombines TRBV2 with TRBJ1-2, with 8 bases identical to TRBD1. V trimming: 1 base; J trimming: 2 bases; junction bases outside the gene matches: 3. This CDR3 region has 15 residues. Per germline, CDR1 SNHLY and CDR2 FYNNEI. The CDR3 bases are TGTGCCAGCAGTGAAGAGGCAGGGGGCAACTATGGCTACACCTTC. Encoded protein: CASSEEAGGNYGYTF.

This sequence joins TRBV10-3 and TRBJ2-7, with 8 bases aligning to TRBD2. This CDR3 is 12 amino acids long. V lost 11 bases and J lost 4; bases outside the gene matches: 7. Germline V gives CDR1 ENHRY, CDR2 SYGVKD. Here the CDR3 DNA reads TGTGCCTCAGGACAGCGGGAGTACGAGCAGTACTTC. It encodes CASGQREYEQYF.

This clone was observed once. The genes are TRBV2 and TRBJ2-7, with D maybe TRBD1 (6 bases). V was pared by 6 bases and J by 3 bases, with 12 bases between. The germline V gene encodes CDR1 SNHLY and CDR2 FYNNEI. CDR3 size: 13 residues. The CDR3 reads CASSRDILYEQYF. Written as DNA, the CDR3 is TGTGCCAGCAGCCGGGACATCCTCTACGAGCAGTACTTC.

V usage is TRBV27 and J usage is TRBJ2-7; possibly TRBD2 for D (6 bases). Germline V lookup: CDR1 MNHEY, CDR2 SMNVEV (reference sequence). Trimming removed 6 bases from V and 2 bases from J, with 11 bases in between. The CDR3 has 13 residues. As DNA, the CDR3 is TGTGCCAGCAGCTCCTGGGGGGCCTACGAGCAGTACTTC. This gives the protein CASSSWGAYEQYF.

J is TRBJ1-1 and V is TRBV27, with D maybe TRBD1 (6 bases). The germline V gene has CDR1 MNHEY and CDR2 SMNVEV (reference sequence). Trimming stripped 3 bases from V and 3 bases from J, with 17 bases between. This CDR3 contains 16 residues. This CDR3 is CASSFRGVVEDTEAFF. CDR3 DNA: TGTGCCAGCAGTTTCAGGGGCGTCGTAGAGGACACTGAAGCTTTCTTT.

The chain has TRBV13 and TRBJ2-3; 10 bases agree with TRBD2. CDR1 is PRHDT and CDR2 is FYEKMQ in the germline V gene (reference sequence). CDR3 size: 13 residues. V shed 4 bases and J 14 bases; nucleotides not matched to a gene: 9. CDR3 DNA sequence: TGTGCCAGCAGCTCAGAACTAGCGGGACTTCTGTATTTT. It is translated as CASSSELAGLLYF.

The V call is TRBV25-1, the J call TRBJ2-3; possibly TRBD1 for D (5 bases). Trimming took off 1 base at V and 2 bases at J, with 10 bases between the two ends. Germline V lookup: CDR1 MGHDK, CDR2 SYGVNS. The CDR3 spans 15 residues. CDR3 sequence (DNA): TGTGCCAGCAGTGAATGGGGCGGTGACACAGATACGCAGTATTTT. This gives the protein CASSEWGGDTDTQYF.

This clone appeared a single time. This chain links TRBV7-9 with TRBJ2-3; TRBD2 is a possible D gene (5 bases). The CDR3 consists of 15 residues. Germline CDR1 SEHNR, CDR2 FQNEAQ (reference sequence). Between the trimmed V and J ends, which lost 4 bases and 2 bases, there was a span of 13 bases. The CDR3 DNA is TGTGCCAGCAGCTCCCCCGAGGGCTTCACAGATACGCAGTATTTT. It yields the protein CASSSPEGFTDTQYF. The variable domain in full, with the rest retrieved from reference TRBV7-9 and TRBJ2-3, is DTGVSQNPRHKITKRGQNVTFRCDPISEHNRLYWYRQTLGQGPEFLTYFQNEAQLEKSRLLSDRFSAERPKGSFSTLEIQRTEQGDSAMYLCASSSPEGFTDTQYFGPGTRLTVL.